One T cell receptor beta chain is described in this entry. Its cognate antigen is unknown. Trimming left V 5 bases short and J 3 bases short, with 8 bases between. CDR1 and CDR2 from the germline V gene are SGHVS and FQNEAQ. The CDR3 covers 12 residues. The method was immunoSEQ multiplex PCR; TCRdb's version includes in-frame clones alone and lacks a portion of them. This sample has some 70,000 clones, with around nine tenths found just once. This sample was included in a study of cytotoxic CD8 clonotypes in ibrutinib-treated CLL. Study in general: Patient counts were 11 relapsed/refractory, roughly 16 treatment-naive and roughly 18 IGHV unmutated. Mean values per sample were 250,000 to 300,000 productive templates and tens of thousands of productive rearrangements. Study-level points and caveats: Clonality grew at ibrutinib response; at progression, it decreased back toward baseline. Public clonotypes, rarely seen, contracted or held steady on treatment.

The sequencing here drew on PBMCs, taken after 12 months of ibrutinib treatment. The V call is TRBV7-8, the J call TRBJ2-7; TRBD1 might be the D (6 bases). This sequence originates from a human donor with chronic lymphocytic leukemia. CDR3 loop: CASSGTNYEQYF. The CDR3 DNA sequence: TGTGCCAGCAGCGGGACAAACTACGAGCAGTACTTC.